Listed below are T cell receptor beta chains from one sample, sequenced in a study of cytomegalovirus exposure and HLA in healthy donors. Data came from immunoSEQ multiplex PCR; TCRdb stores just in-frame clones and leaves some out. This sample has roughly 240,000 clones, with just under 90% found just once. Sequenced input: PBMCs. These receptors originate from a man between 18 and 29 years old in good health and CMV-seronegative. Each CDR3 is given with its conserved first and last residue. A D gene is named only where the DNA matches it firmly. Rows may omit the clone size; those that give it use once, few, many or a size class.

>13|-|-|TRBV7-2|TRBJ1-2
TGTGCCAGCAGCTTAGATCTTAACTATGGCTACACCTTC
CASSLDLNYGYTF
>15|-|TRBD1|TRBV28|TRBJ2-5
TGTGCCAGCAGTTTCGGGGACAGGACTCAAGAGACCCAGTACTTC
CASSFGDRTQETQYF
>13|few|-|TRBV6-5|TRBJ1-2
TGTGCCAGCAGTTACAGCGGGGCGCGGGGCTACACCTTC
CASSYSGARGYTF
>17|once|TRBD2|TRBV23-1|TRBJ2-7
TGCGCCAGCAGTCAACCTTTGACTAGCGGGAAACACTACGAGCAGTACTTC
CASSQPLTSGKHYEQYF
>10|-|-|TRBV20-1|TRBJ2-1
TGCGTAGGGACTCTCAATGAGCAGTTCTTC
CVGTLNEQFF
>15|-|-|TRBV10-3|TRBJ1-6
TGTGCCATCAGCGCGGACAGCTCCTATAATTCACCCCTCCACTTT
CAISADSSYNSPLHF
>17|once|TRBD1|TRBV4-3|TRBJ2-3
TGCGCCAGCAGCCAAGAGTACAGGGGGCGAGAGAGTGTTACGCAGTATTTT
CASSQEYRGRESVTQYF
>15|few|-|TRBV4-3|TRBJ1-1
TGCGCCAGCAGCCAAGACACCTCGGGGGGGCTAGTCGCTTTCTTT
CASSQDTSGGLVAFF
>15|-|-|TRBV28|TRBJ2-7
TGTGCCAGCTACGCTGCATCGGGGGACTCCTACGAGCAGTACTTC
CASYAASGDSYEQYF
>16|-|TRBD2|TRBV6-1|TRBJ2-3
TGTGCCAGCAGTGAATCTGCGGGGGGGAGGGCAGATACGCAGTATTTT
CASSESAGGRADTQYF
>14|-|-|TRBV2|TRBJ1-6
TGTGCCAGCAGTGCCCAGGGAGGGGATTCACCCCTCCACTTT
CASSAQGGDSPLHF
>12|-|-|TRBV5-6|TRBJ2-7
TGTGCCAGCAGCTCGACGGGGTACGAGCAGTACTTC
CASSSTGYEQYF
>15|-|TRBD1|TRBV7-2|TRBJ1-5
TGTGCCAGCAGCTTAACAGGGGACGGCAATCAGCCCCAGCATTTT
CASSLTGDGNQPQHF
>14|-|TRBD2|TRBV2|TRBJ2-5
TGTGCCAGCAGTGCTCCGGGACTACAAGAGACCCAGTACTTC
CASSAPGLQETQYF
>14|few|-|TRBV18|TRBJ2-3
TGTGCCAGCTCAACCTCCCTACTAGAGAATACGCAGTATTTT
CASSTSLLENTQYF